The 20 T cell receptor beta chains below all came from one sample that was sequenced in a study of beta chain features in type 1 diabetes. All of the isolated RNA was reverse transcribed, so expressed TCRB transcripts were sequenced. Repertoires were generated with immunoSEQ multiplex PCR, while TCRdb's copy carries only in-frame clones and drops some. In the table there are about 900,000 clones, around a sixth of which are singletons. Sequences were obtained from naive CD4+ T cells from blood. Receptor source: a woman aged 18-29 years in good health.

This clone was observed a handful of times. The chain employs TRBV7-9 and TRBJ2-5; no clear D gene. This CDR3 is built from 13 residues. V dropped 2 bases and J dropped 5 bases, with 9 bases sitting between them. In germline, CDR1 is SEHNR, CDR2 FQNEAQ (reference sequence). The CDR3 sequence: CASSLTHGETQYF. In DNA, the CDR3 is TGTGCCAGCAGCTTAACACACGGGGAGACCCAGTACTTC.

This clone was counted between two and nine times. The CDR3 DNA reads as TGTGCCAGCAGTTTAGGTGGACGCCCCGAGCAGTACTTC. Translating gives CASSLGGRPEQYF. The chain combines TRBV28 with TRBJ2-7; D is unresolved. Germline V gene sequence: CDR1 MDHEN, CDR2 SYDVKM. The length of the CDR3 is 13 residues. Trimming cost V 2 bases and J 6 bases, with 11 bases left between them. Drawing the rest from reference TRBV28 and TRBJ2-7, the complete variable domain is DVKVTQSSRYLVKRTGEKVFLECVQDMDHENMFWYRQDPGLGLRLIYFSYDVKMKEKGDIPEGYSVSREKKERFSLILESASTNQTSMYLCASSLGGRPEQYFGPGTRLTVT.

V gene TRBV5-6 combines with J gene TRBJ2-7, with no clear D. Trimming cost V 2 bases and J 2 bases, with 5 bases left between them. The V gene's germline CDR1 is SGHDT and CDR2 YYEEEE. The CDR3 covers 12 residues. This CDR3 reads CASSFATYEQYF. The CDR3 coding sequence is TGTGCCAGCAGCTTCGCGACCTACGAGCAGTACTTC.

The genes are TRBV7-9 and TRBJ2-2; D could derive from TRBD1 or TRBD2 (5 bases each). Germline-derived CDR1 and CDR2 are SEHNR and FQNEAQ (reference sequence). This CDR3 comprises 15 residues. V was trimmed by 0 bases and J by 2 bases, leaving 7 bases between them. The CDR3 region has the DNA TGTGCCAGCAGCTTAGCCGGGGCCAACACCGGGGAGCTGTTTTTT. It encodes CASSLAGANTGELFF.

This clone came up a few times. The V gene is TRBV5-1, the J gene TRBJ1-2, with D perhaps TRBD1 (5 bases). CDR3 size: 13 residues. The germline V gene encodes CDR1 SGHRS and CDR2 YFSETQ. V lost 5 bases and J 8 bases, leaving 16 bases between the germline ends. CDR3 nucleotide sequence: TGCGCCAGCAGTTCGCAGGGCTTTGAAGGCTACACCTTC. This sequence encodes CASSSQGFEGYTF.

The genes are TRBV11-1 and TRBJ2-1, with TRBD2 matching 9 bases. CDR1 and CDR2 (germline): SGHAT, FQDESV (reference sequence). The junction had 3 bases not matched to a gene; V was cut back by 3 bases and J by 3 bases. This CDR3 has 15 residues. The CDR3 sequence is CASSFAGGFYNEQFF. The CDR3, as DNA: TGTGCCAGCAGCTTCGCGGGAGGGTTCTACAATGAGCAGTTCTTC.

V gene TRBV28 combines with J gene TRBJ1-2; possible D gene TRBD1, 6 bases. CDR1 and CDR2 from the germline V gene are MDHEN and SYDVKM. This CDR3 has 17 residues. Trimming took off 1 base at V and 2 bases at J, with 17 bases between the two ends. CDR3: CASSLSYARQVNYGYTF. The CDR3 nucleotides read TGTGCCAGCAGTTTATCGTATGCCAGACAGGTCAACTATGGCTACACCTTC.

This clone has just a few counts. This chain connects TRBV18 to TRBJ2-5; no clear D gene. The germline CDR1 and CDR2 sequences are KGHSH and LQKENI. This CDR3 has 13 amino acids. The V end was cut by 2 bases, the J end by 3 bases, with 7 bases between. In DNA, the CDR3 is TGTGCCAGCTCACCATCCCAGGAAGAGACCCAGTACTTC. This sequence encodes CASSPSQEETQYF. Combining the CDR3 with reference TRBV18 and TRBJ2-5 gives the whole variable domain NAGVMQNPRHLVRRRGQEARLRCSPMKGHSHVYWYRQLPEEGLKFMVYLQKENIIDESGMPKERFSAEFPKEGPSILRIQQVVRGDSAAYFCASSPSQEETQYFGPGTRLLVL.

This chain joins TRBV4-1 and TRBJ2-1; 8 positions agree with TRBD1. The CDR3 extends over 17 amino acids. Trimming took 6 bases from V and 7 from J; bases not matched to a gene: 17. The V gene's germline CDR1 is MGHRA and CDR2 YSYEKL. CDR3 sequence: CASSQNPAPTGVNEQFF. The CDR3, as DNA: TGCGCCAGCAGTCAGAATCCCGCCCCGACAGGGGTGAATGAGCAGTTCTTC.

This clone has more than one count but fewer than ten. V is TRBV5-1 and J is TRBJ2-1; weak D call: TRBD2 (5 bases). Trimming removed 5 bases from V and 2 bases from J, with 14 bases in between. CDR3 size: 15 residues. CDR1 and CDR2 (germline): SGHRS, YFSETQ. DNA for the CDR3: TGCGCCAGCAGGCCAGCGGAATCAGCCTACAATGAGCAGTTCTTC. Protein product: CASRPAESAYNEQFF.

The chain couples TRBV21-1 to TRBJ1-1. TRBV21-1 is marked as a pseudogene. This CDR3 contains 16 residues. CDR3 region: CASSSRTSPCGTEAFF. The CDR3 coding sequence is TGTGCCAGCAGCTCGAGGACCTCGCCGTGTGGCACTGAAGCTTTCTTT.

This clone was seen a handful of times. V usage is TRBV4-2 and J usage is TRBJ2-1; D gene unclear. The CDR3 loop spans 15 amino acids. The ends were cut back, 0 bases at V and 8 bases at J, with 14 bases in the middle. Germline CDR1 and CDR2: LGHNA and YNFKEQ. The CDR3 here is CASSQDPLVGDEQFF. The CDR3 DNA reads TGTGCCAGCAGCCAAGATCCCCTAGTAGGTGATGAGCAGTTCTTC.

The chain combines TRBV27 with TRBJ1-5; 8 positions match TRBD1. Germline V gene sequence: CDR1 MNHEY, CDR2 SMNVEV (reference sequence). The CDR3 is made up of 15 amino acids. With 7 bases clipped from V and 3 bases from J, the junction kept 8 bases outside the gene matches. This CDR3 is CASTVPDRANQPQHF. The CDR3 bases are TGTGCCAGCACAGTTCCGGACAGGGCCAATCAGCCCCAGCATTTT.

This chain connects TRBV7-9 to TRBJ2-3; unclear D gene. From germline, CDR1 is SEHNR and CDR2 FQNEAQ (reference sequence). The CDR3 contains 15 residues. V lost 4 bases, J lost 1 base, and 12 bases lay in between. CDR3 protein: CASSSKRWGTDTQYF. CDR3 DNA: TGTGCCAGCAGCTCCAAGAGATGGGGCACAGATACGCAGTATTTT. The whole variable domain, remainder taken from reference TRBV7-9 and TRBJ2-3, is DTGVSQNPRHKITKRGQNVTFRCDPISEHNRLYWYRQTLGQGPEFLTYFQNEAQLEKSRLLSDRFSAERPKGSFSTLEIQRTEQGDSAMYLCASSSKRWGTDTQYFGPGTRLTVL.

The genes are TRBV23-1 and TRBJ2-5; unclear D gene. TRBV23-1 has ORF status, its function being uncertain. Trimming cost V 8 bases and J 7 bases, with 5 bases left between them. The CDR3 sequence is 9 residues long. CDR3 sequence reads: CASWATQYF. CDR3 DNA sequence: TGCGCCAGCTGGGCGACCCAGTACTTC.

This clone showed up just a few times. This rearrangement joins TRBV18 to TRBJ2-3, with D possibly called TRBD1 or TRBD2 (5 bases each). The CDR3 has 13 residues. Germline V lookup: CDR1 KGHSH, CDR2 LQKENI. V was shortened by 4 bases and J by 0 bases, with 5 bases between the two germline ends. The CDR3 reads CASSRDSTDTQYF. The CDR3 DNA is TGTGCCAGCTCACGGGACAGCACAGATACGCAGTATTTT.

This clone was recorded a few times. The rearrangement uses TRBV5-1 and TRBJ2-6; TRBD1 matches at 12 bases. The V gene end was trimmed by 4 bases and the J gene end by 2 bases; junction bases not matched to a gene: 4. The CDR3 has 17 amino acids. Germline loops: CDR1 SGHRS, CDR2 YFSETQ. CDR3 amino acids: CASSPGQGATGANVLTF. The CDR3 DNA sequence: TGCGCCAGCAGCCCGGGACAGGGGGCGACTGGGGCCAACGTCCTGACTTTC. Complete variable domain (other parts from reference TRBV5-1 and TRBJ2-6): KAGVTQTPRYLIKTRGQQVTLSCSPISGHRSVSWYQQTPGQGLQFLFEYFSETQRNKGNFPGRFSGRQFSNSRSEMNVSTLELGDSALYLCASSPGQGATGANVLTFGAGSRLTVL.

J is TRBJ1-1 and V is TRBV25-1, with D maybe TRBD1 (5 bases). CDR1 and CDR2 (germline): MGHDK, SYGVNS. The V and J ends lost 6 bases and 6 bases respectively, with 14 bases between them. This CDR3 region has 13 residues. The CDR3 reads CASRAAGRAEAFF. The CDR3 region has the DNA TGTGCCAGCAGGGCCGCAGGGCGGGCTGAAGCTTTCTTT.

The V call is TRBV9, the J call TRBJ1-4, with D tentatively TRBD1 (6 bases). Trimming shortened V by 0 bases and J by 5 bases, and 8 bases separated the two germline ends. The CDR3 is 14 residues long. Germline CDR1 SGDLS, CDR2 YYNGEE. DNA of the CDR3: TGTGCCAGCAGCGTAGAAGGGGGAAATGAAAAACTGTTTTTT. It specifies CASSVEGGNEKLFF.

This clone was detected a few times. The chain is built from TRBV6-5 and TRBJ2-2; perhaps TRBD1 as D (6 bases). CDR1 and CDR2 from the germline V gene are MNHEY and SVGAGI. The CDR3 is made up of 14 amino acids. Trimming removed 5 bases from V and 11 bases from J, with 18 bases in between. CDR3 DNA: TGTGCCAGCAGTCGAACAGGGTACCGTGTCGAGCTGTTTTTT. Its protein is CASSRTGYRVELFF.